This T cell receptor (beta chain) was obtained from a study of cytomegalovirus exposure and HLA in healthy donors. The study, taken as a whole, reports: It was likely that a cluster of highly shared sequence variants was a sequencing artifact. Earlier analysis yielded a pattern in which most TCR beta V segments were productive about 90% or about 30% of the time.

The CDR3 contains 14 residues. Per germline, CDR1 SGDLS and CDR2 YYNGEE. The V gene end was trimmed by 4 bases and the J gene end by 6 bases; junction bases not matched to a gene: 7. The PCR made use of 60 Vbeta and 13 Jbeta primers. Profiled with immunoSEQ multiplex PCR; TCRdb holds only in-frame clones, not every one. The sample lists some 200,000 clones, 75% to 85% occurring once. Comment on this clone: Its specificity is not known.

This TCR came from a girl aged 5-17 years in good health and CMV-seropositive. Source material: PBMCs. V is TRBV9 and J is TRBJ1-5; TRBD1 aligns across 7 bases. DNA of the CDR3: TGTGCCAGCAGCCCCCAAGGGGGCGGTCAGCCCCAGCATTTT. This sequence encodes CASSPQGGGQPQHF.